These 27 T cell receptor beta chains were all obtained from the same sample, sequenced in a study of shared clonotypes between healthy human individuals. Generated by immunoSEQ multiplex PCR, the TCRdb table keeps only in-frame clones and is missing some. The sample contains about 2.1 million clones, just under 95% of which appear only once. The naive CD8 subset, CD45RO-negative cells positively selected for CCR7, excluded terminally differentiated effector memory CD45RA+ cells. Sequenced material: naive CD8+ T cells from PBMCs. The receptor source for this set is a young man in good health. Some clones in this sample may be carry-over from other donors' samples.

The gene calls are TRBV4-2 and TRBJ2-5; TRBD2 matches 9 bases. Germline V lookup: CDR1 LGHNA, CDR2 YNFKEQ. The CDR3 totals 16 residues. V lost 1 base and J lost 0; bases outside the gene matches: 3. The CDR3 sequence is CASSQGTSANQETQYF. CDR3 bases: TGTGCCAGCAGCCAAGGGACTAGCGCAAACCAAGAGACCCAGTACTTC.

This clone was seen only once. The J gene is TRBJ1-2, the V gene TRBV4-3; TRBD1 is a possible D gene (6 bases). Trimming cost V 4 bases and J 0 bases, with 9 bases left between them. This CDR3 is 14 amino acids long. The germline V gene encodes CDR1 LGHNA and CDR2 YSLEER. CDR3 coding DNA: TGCGCCAGCAGCCTTGGGACAACTAACTATGGCTACACCTTC. Translation: CASSLGTTNYGYTF.

V is TRBV9 and J is TRBJ2-3; D not resolved. This CDR3 comprises 14 residues. Trimming took off 0 bases at V and 2 bases at J, with 7 bases between the two ends. CDR1 and CDR2 from the germline V gene are SGDLS and YYNGEE. In nucleotides, the CDR3 is TGTGCCAGCAGCGTAGGTAAATCCACAGATACGCAGTATTTT. Translated: CASSVGKSTDTQYF. Together with reference TRBV9 and TRBJ2-3, the CDR3 gives the full variable domain: DSGVTQTPKHLITATGQRVTLRCSPRSGDLSVYWYQQSLDQGLQFLIQYYNGEERAKGNILERFSAQQFPDLHSELNLSSLELGDSALYFCASSVGKSTDTQYFGPGTRLTVL.

This clone showed up just a few times. The chain has TRBV4-2 and TRBJ1-1, with no clear D. Germline assignment: CDR1 LGHNA and CDR2 YNFKEQ. Trimming shortened V by 1 base and J by 0 bases, and 9 bases separated the two germline ends. The CDR3 is 15 residues long. CDR3 in DNA: TGTGCCAGCAGCCAAGGATATTTCATGAACACTGAAGCTTTCTTT. Translating it yields CASSQGYFMNTEAFF.

This chain connects TRBV15 to TRBJ1-2; D ambiguous. Per germline, CDR1 LNHNV and CDR2 YYDKDF (reference sequence). The V end was cut by 0 bases, the J end by 5 bases, with 13 bases between. The CDR3 runs to 15 residues. CDR3 bases: TGTGCCACCAGCAGAGATTCCGGGGATTTTTATGGCTACACCTTC. Translation gives CATSRDSGDFYGYTF.

V and J are TRBV15 and TRBJ1-1; no clear D. Per germline, CDR1 LNHNV and CDR2 YYDKDF (reference sequence). The CDR3 is 13 amino acids. Trimming took 3 bases from V and 6 from J, leaving 11 bases between them. The CDR3 nucleotides read TGTGCCACCAGCAGGGCGGGTAGCGCTGAAGCTTTCTTT. Encoded protein: CATSRAGSAEAFF.

The rearrangement joins TRBV7-8 to TRBJ1-1, with D maybe TRBD1 (5 bases). This CDR3 region has 14 residues. CDR1 is SGHVS, CDR2 FQNEAQ, per germline. The V end was cut by 1 base, the J end by 6 bases, with 12 bases between. For the CDR3, the DNA is TGTGCCAGCAGCTTAGTAGGTCGGGGCCCTGAAGCTTTCTTT. Amino acids: CASSLVGRGPEAFF.

CDR3: CASSPASGISYNEQFF. The CDR3 DNA reads as TGCGCCAGCAGCCCCGCTAGCGGTATCTCCTACAATGAGCAGTTCTTC. This chain connects TRBV4-3 to TRBJ2-1; 7 bases map to TRBD2. Germline V gene lookup returns CDR1 LGHNA and CDR2 YSLEER. Losses at the gene ends were 4 bases for V and 0 bases for J; bases not matched to a gene: 6. There are 16 residues in the CDR3.

This sequence joins TRBV6-5 and TRBJ2-3; D unresolved. Trimming pared 6 bases from V and 0 bases from J, leaving 7 bases between. CDR1 is MNHEY and CDR2 is SVGAGI in the germline V gene. The CDR3 has 13 amino acids. The CDR3 nucleotides read TGTGCCAGCAGACCGGACAGCACAGATACGCAGTATTTT. It is translated as CASRPDSTDTQYF.

This clone was observed once. The rearrangement uses TRBV10-3 and TRBJ2-1, with D perhaps TRBD1 (5 bases). CDR1 and CDR2 from the germline V gene are ENHRY and SYGVKD. The V and J ends lost 2 bases and 0 bases respectively, with 11 bases between them. This CDR3 contains 16 residues. In DNA form, the CDR3 reads TGTGCCATCAGTGAGCCGAACAGGAGCTCCTACAATGAGCAGTTCTTC. It translates to CAISEPNRSSYNEQFF.

The V call is TRBV27, the J call TRBJ2-3; D is perhaps TRBD1 (5 bases). V was clipped by 3 bases and J by 4 bases, with 11 bases between them. CDR1 and CDR2 from the germline V gene are MNHEY and SMNVEV (reference sequence). The CDR3 totals 14 residues. CDR3 coding DNA: TGTGCCAGCAGTTTTTCAGGGATCCCAGATACGCAGTATTTT. Translating gives CASSFSGIPDTQYF.

This chain uses TRBV18 with TRBJ2-2; D possibly corresponds to TRBD2 (5 bases). Germline V lookup: CDR1 KGHSH, CDR2 LQKENI. V lost 0 bases, J lost 4 bases, and 12 bases lay in between. The CDR3 totals 16 residues. The DNA of the CDR3 is TGTGCCAGCTCACCACCCCCGGGGTCGGGCACCGGGGAGCTGTTTTTT. Its protein is CASSPPPGSGTGELFF.

The gene calls are TRBV7-9 and TRBJ2-1; no firm D call. Germline V gives CDR1 SEHNR, CDR2 FQNEAQ (reference sequence). The CDR3 totals 15 residues. The V and J ends lost 6 bases and 3 bases respectively, with 15 bases between them. The CDR3 loop reads CASSLKDDFYNEQFF. CDR3 nucleotide sequence: TGTGCCAGCAGTCTTAAGGACGATTTCTACAATGAGCAGTTCTTC.

The rearrangement uses TRBV11-2 and TRBJ2-3; D may be TRBD2 (6 bases). Germline V gene lookup returns CDR1 SGHAT and CDR2 FQNNGV. Trimming removed 6 bases from V and 2 bases from J, with 18 bases in between. This CDR3 comprises 16 residues. The CDR3 DNA reads TGTGCCAGCAGGCCGCGAGCGGGTGGGGACACAGATACGCAGTATTTT. This gives the protein CASRPRAGGDTDTQYF.

This clone was observed once. The CDR3 nucleotides are TGTGCCAGCAGTTACGGTCGGGGGTGGGCAGATACGCAGTATTTT. It is translated as CASSYGRGWADTQYF. This sequence joins TRBV6-5 and TRBJ2-3; D may be TRBD2 (6 bases). CDR3 length: 15 residues. V gave up 2 bases and J gave up 4 bases, with 13 bases separating them. CDR1 is MNHEY and CDR2 is SVGAGI in the germline V gene.

The chain links TRBV23-1 to TRBJ2-2; D perhaps matches TRBD2 (5 bases). TRBV23-1 is flagged as an ORF with uncertain function. V was trimmed by 6 bases and J by 3 bases, leaving 14 bases between them. The CDR3 length is 15 residues. CDR3 nucleotides: TGCGCCAGCAGCCCCGGGGAGCGTTACACCGGGGAGCTGTTTTTT. Amino acid sequence: CASSPGERYTGELFF.

The genes are TRBV29-1 and TRBJ2-1, with TRBD2 identical over 7 bases. The CDR3 loop spans 15 amino acids. Germline values: CDR1 SQVTM, CDR2 ANQGSEA. V gave up 2 bases and J gave up 8 bases; unmatched junction bases: 12. The CDR3 coding sequence is TGCAGCGTTGAATTGGGGGACTACTTGGGCGATGAGCAGTTCTTC. Its protein is CSVELGDYLGDEQFF.

The V and J genes are TRBV20-1 and TRBJ1-2; no reliable D call. The germline CDR1 and CDR2 sequences are DFQATT and SNEGSKA (reference sequence). The CDR3 extends over 11 amino acids. V shed 5 bases and J shed 4 bases, with 8 bases lying between them. CDR3 coding DNA: TGCAGTGCTGCAGACGGCTATGGCTACACCTTC. This translates into CSAADGYGYTF.

The V call is TRBV5-4, the J call TRBJ1-1, with a weak D call TRBD1 (6 bases). In germline, CDR1 is SGHNT, CDR2 YYREEE (reference sequence). The CDR3 runs 14 residues. Trimming took 4 bases from V and 1 from J, leaving 11 bases between them. Here the CDR3 DNA reads TGTGCCAGCAGCCCCCAGGGGACGAACACTGAAGCTTTCTTT. It is translated as CASSPQGTNTEAFF.

V and J are TRBV5-6 and TRBJ2-7; D gene ambiguous. V was cut by 4 bases and J by 4 bases, with 12 bases left in between. The CDR3 consists of 13 residues. CDR1 and CDR2 (germline): SGHDT, YYEEEE. CDR3 loop: CASSPGRIYEQYF. The CDR3 bases are TGTGCCAGCAGCCCCGGAAGGATTTACGAGCAGTACTTC.

The chain employs TRBV6-6 and TRBJ2-1; D is unclear. Germline lookup yields CDR1 MNHNY and CDR2 SVGAGI (reference sequence). The CDR3 has 16 residues. V was cut by 3 bases and J by 0 bases, with 12 bases left in between. CDR3 loop: CASSYPPESSYNEQFF. CDR3 sequence (DNA): TGTGCCAGCAGTTATCCGCCTGAGAGCTCCTACAATGAGCAGTTCTTC.

The rearrangement uses TRBV28 and TRBJ2-1; D could derive from TRBD1 or TRBD2 (7 bases each). The V gene's germline CDR1 is MDHEN and CDR2 SYDVKM. This CDR3 has 12 amino acids. Trimming took 10 bases from V and 4 from J, leaving 11 bases between them. CDR3 in DNA: TGTGCCACCAGGGGGGGTTACAATGAGCAGTTCTTC. Translated, it gives CATRGGYNEQFF.

The chain combines TRBV11-3 with TRBJ2-5, with D tentatively TRBD2 (6 bases). CDR1 and CDR2 (germline): SGHNT, YENEEA. The CDR3 is 17 residues long. V lost 5 bases and J 2 bases, leaving 21 bases between the germline ends. The CDR3 DNA sequence: TGTGCCAGCAGCCTACTCCTAAGCGGCCGGGGGCAAGAGACCCAGTACTTC. It specifies CASSLLLSGRGQETQYF.

The rearrangement links TRBV13 to TRBJ2-1, with 8 bases lining up with TRBD2. Germline V gene lookup returns CDR1 PRHDT and CDR2 FYEKMQ (reference sequence). V lost 3 bases, J lost 2 bases, and 6 bases stayed unmatched. The CDR3 extends over 16 amino acids. Here the CDR3 DNA reads TGTGCCAGCAGCTTCTTCGCGGGAGGAACCTACAATGAGCAGTTCTTC. Protein: CASSFFAGGTYNEQFF.

The chain employs TRBV10-1 and TRBJ2-7, with unresolved D. Germline assignment: CDR1 WNHNN and CDR2 SYGVQD (reference sequence). The V and J ends lost 0 bases and 4 bases respectively, with 10 bases between them. The CDR3 is made up of 14 amino acids. The chain's CDR3 is CASSESRSGYEQYF. The CDR3 DNA follows: TGCGCCAGCAGTGAGTCCAGGAGTGGTTACGAGCAGTACTTC.

The chain employs TRBV4-1 and TRBJ2-3; D not certain. V shed 3 bases and J shed 4 bases, with 8 bases lying between them. Germline-derived CDR1 and CDR2 are MGHRA and YSYEKL. The CDR3 consists of 13 residues. CDR3 residues: CASSHPGADTQYF. CDR3 nucleotide sequence: TGCGCCAGCAGCCACCCTGGCGCAGATACGCAGTATTTT.

The chain is built from TRBV13 and TRBJ2-7; TRBD1 matches at 7 bases. Germline CDR1 is PRHDT and CDR2 is FYEKMQ (reference sequence). The length of the CDR3 is 19 residues. V lost 2 bases to trimming and J lost 6 bases; unmatched junction nucleotides: 22. Here the CDR3 DNA reads TGTGCCAGCAGCTTATCCCGGGACAGTCAAAACCCCCTTACTGTCGAGCAGTACTTC. It is translated as CASSLSRDSQNPLTVEQYF.